The next 16 T cell receptor beta chains were all read from a single sample in a study of graft-versus-host responses after intestinal transplantation. The antigens these receptors bind are not known. Profiled with immunoSEQ multiplex PCR; TCRdb holds only in-frame clones, not every one. The sample yields tens of thousands of clones, 90% to 95% seen once. Source: unstimulated CD4+ T cells sorted from spleen or lymph node cells, taken before intestinal transplant. The receptor set was obtained from a human donor who received an intestinal transplant.

The gene calls are TRBV7-2 and TRBJ1-4; a weak D match, TRBD1 (6 bases). The CDR3 consists of 16 residues. Germline assignment: CDR1 SGHTA and CDR2 FQGNSA. The V end lost 2 bases, the J end lost 7 bases, and 17 bases lay between the germline ends. The CDR3 region is CASSLSSGQRVEKLFF. CDR3 nucleotide sequence: TGTGCCAGCAGCTTAAGTTCTGGACAGAGGGTTGAAAAACTGTTTTTT.

The V and J genes are TRBV6-1 and TRBJ2-1; tentatively, D is TRBD2 (6 bases). The CDR3 loop spans 13 amino acids. CDR1 and CDR2 (germline): MNHNS, SASEGT. The ends were cut back, 8 bases at V and 2 bases at J, with 10 bases in the middle. The CDR3 is CASGGRAYNEQFF. The CDR3, as DNA: TGTGCCAGCGGAGGGCGGGCCTACAATGAGCAGTTCTTC.

The rearrangement links TRBV7-6 to TRBJ1-1; D not certain. This CDR3 is 13 amino acids long. V was pared by 4 bases and J by 3 bases, with 9 bases between. The germline V gene has CDR1 SGHVS and CDR2 FNYEAQ. CDR3 amino acids: CASSYKRDTEAFF. The DNA of the CDR3 is TGTGCCAGCAGCTACAAGAGGGACACTGAAGCTTTCTTT.

The chain has TRBV7-6 and TRBJ2-5; 10 positions match TRBD1. The germline CDR1 and CDR2 sequences are SGHVS and FNYEAQ. The length of the CDR3 is 17 residues. Trimming took 1 base from V and 1 from J; bases not matched to a gene: 6. CDR3 protein: CASSLGVGTGVQETQYF. In DNA form, the CDR3 reads TGTGCCAGCAGCTTAGGGGTGGGGACAGGGGTCCAAGAGACCCAGTACTTC.

This clone was counted a single time. J is TRBJ1-3 and V is TRBV25-1; 8 bases map to TRBD1. Germline V gene sequence: CDR1 MGHDK, CDR2 SYGVNS. V dropped 2 bases and J dropped 4; count of bases not matched to a gene: 4. This CDR3 spans 15 amino acids. The CDR3 nucleotides are TGTGCCAGCAGTGAAGGCGACAGGGGCGGAAACACCATATATTTT. Translated: CASSEGDRGGNTIYF.

The CDR3 region has the DNA TGTGCCTGGGCAGGGAGCAATCAGCCCCAGCATTTT. Amino acids: CAWAGSNQPQHF. The rearrangement uses TRBV30 and TRBJ1-5; D may be TRBD1 (5 bases). Germline values: CDR1 GTSNPN, CDR2 SVGIG (reference sequence). V lost 5 bases to trimming and J lost 1 base, with 6 bases between them. This CDR3 has 12 residues.

This chain connects TRBV9 to TRBJ1-1; D is possibly TRBD1 (6 bases). CDR1 SGDLS and CDR2 YYNGEE come from the germline V gene. V dropped 4 bases and J dropped 10 bases, with 20 bases sitting between them. This CDR3 spans 14 amino acids. The CDR3 reads CASSPLWGGARAFF. CDR3 in DNA: TGTGCCAGCAGCCCACTTTGGGGGGGGGCGCGAGCTTTCTTT.

As regards this clone: Compared with germline, one end of the junction differs, possibly owing to a read error. CDR3 sequence: CASSYSSAAGGPSSF. The CDR3 DNA follows: TGTGCCAGCAGTTACTCTTCGGCGGCGGGGGGGCCCTCCAGTTTC. The rearrangement links TRBV6-5 to TRBJ2-7, with 9 bases aligning to TRBD2. Germline V gene sequence: CDR1 MNHEY, CDR2 SVGAGI. The CDR3 is 15 residues long.

V and J are TRBV5-6 and TRBJ1-1, with D perhaps matching TRBD1 (5 bases). Germline CDR1 is SGHDT and CDR2 is YYEEEE. Trimming stripped 6 bases from V and 3 bases from J, with 12 bases between. The CDR3 totals 13 residues. The CDR3: CASTMGRHTEAFF. Here the CDR3 DNA reads TGTGCCAGCACAATGGGGCGTCACACTGAAGCTTTCTTT. The complete variable domain, with remaining parts taken from reference TRBV5-6 and TRBJ1-1, reads DAGVTQSPTHLIKTRGQQVTLRCSPKSGHDTVSWYQQALGQGPQFIFQYYEEEERQRGNFPDRFSGHQFPNYSSELNVNALLLGDSALYLCASTMGRHTEAFFGQGTRLTVV.

The chain joins TRBV21-1 to TRBJ2-5; the tabulated D call, TRBD2, remains unverified against the DNA. TRBV21-1 constitutes a pseudogene. The CDR3 runs to 16 residues. The CDR3 sequence is CASSNWLAGVLETQYF. CDR3 DNA: TGTGCCAGCAGCAATTGGCTAGCGGGGGTGTTGGAGACCCAGTACTTC.

The chain recombines TRBV4-1 with TRBJ1-2, with D possibly matching TRBD1 (5 bases). CDR1 is MGHRA and CDR2 is YSYEKL in the germline V gene. With 1 base removed from V and 2 bases from J, the gap between germline ends came to 17 bases. This CDR3 is built from 17 residues. CDR3 protein: CASSQGSGPIPNYGYTF. The DNA of the CDR3 is TGCGCCAGCAGCCAAGGGTCAGGGCCCATACCAAACTATGGCTACACCTTC.

The chain has TRBV10-1 and TRBJ2-3; D is possibly TRBD2 (6 bases). Germline lookup yields CDR1 WNHNN and CDR2 SYGVQD (reference sequence). The CDR3 sequence is 13 residues long. Trimming shortened V by 5 bases and J by 3 bases, and 9 bases separated the two germline ends. CDR3 amino acids: CASSIGGTDTQYF. For the CDR3, the DNA is TGCGCCAGCAGTATCGGAGGGACAGATACGCAGTATTTT.

The CDR3 loop is CASSSDRTGELFF. For the CDR3, the DNA is TGTGCCAGTAGTTCGGACAGAACCGGGGAGCTGTTTTTT. The chain recombines TRBV19 with TRBJ2-2; possibly TRBD1 for D (6 bases). The germline V gene encodes CDR1 LNHDA and CDR2 SQIVND (reference sequence). This CDR3 spans 13 amino acids. V was cut by 5 bases and J by 5 bases, with 9 bases left in between.

The chain combines TRBV4-3 with TRBJ1-1; 7 bases map to TRBD1. CDR1 and CDR2 (germline): LGHNA, YSLEER. The CDR3 has 16 residues. Unmatched junction bases numbered 12, after V lost 4 bases and J lost 4 bases. The CDR3 sequence: CASSRSGTATSTEAFF. DNA for the CDR3: TGCGCCAGCAGCCGATCCGGGACAGCCACGAGCACTGAAGCTTTCTTT.

J is TRBJ2-7 and V is TRBV5-4; no clear D. The CDR3 is 13 residues long. Germline loops: CDR1 SGHNT, CDR2 YYREEE (reference sequence). V gave up 4 bases and J gave up 3 bases, with 11 bases separating them. In DNA form, the CDR3 reads TGTGCCAGCAGCCTCAACCCGAGCTACGAGCAGTACTTC. It codes for CASSLNPSYEQYF.

V usage is TRBV25-1 and J usage is TRBJ1-3; possibly TRBD1 for D (5 bases). The germline V and J ends were trimmed by 5 bases and 0 bases, with 8 bases remaining between them. The CDR3 covers 14 residues. From germline, CDR1 is MGHDK and CDR2 SYGVNS. The CDR3 sequence: CASSWGDSGNTIYF. As DNA, the CDR3 is TGTGCCAGCAGTTGGGGGGACTCTGGAAACACCATATATTTT.